One sample yielded the 5 T cell receptor beta chains listed below, sequenced in a study of T-cell memory formation after mild COVID-19. TCRdb re-called the 5' RACE reads with MiXCR, one entry per CDR3 protein. The sample contains 250,000 to 300,000 distinct CDR3 sequences, 7% to 10% of which appear only once. Sequencing was performed on PBMCs or a T cell subset sorted from them (not recorded which). These receptors all come from a young man who had mild COVID-19 (a few samples of this study predate the infection). Cell type and time point are not known.

The table lists this clonotype with a few counts. V and J are TRBV7-2 and TRBJ1-1; tentatively, D is TRBD1 (5 bases). Looked up from germline, CDR1 is SGHTA and CDR2 is FQGNSA. The CDR3 has 12 amino acids. The V end was cut by 1 base, the J end by 8 bases, with 8 bases between. CDR3 sequence (DNA): TGTGCCAGCAGCTTAGTGGGGGAGGAAGCTTTCTTT. The encoded protein is CASSLVGEEAFF. Combining the CDR3 with reference TRBV7-2 and TRBJ1-1 gives the whole variable domain GAGVSQSPSNKVTEKGKDVELRCDPISGHTALYWYRQSLGQGLEFLIYFQGNSAPDKSGLPSDRFSAERTGGSVSTLTIQRTQQEDSAVYLCASSLVGEEAFFGQGTRLTVV.

The rearrangement links TRBV6-5 to TRBJ1-5; D ambiguous. Per the germline V gene, CDR1 is MNHEY and CDR2 is SVGAGI. This CDR3 has 14 amino acids. The V end lost 0 bases, the J end lost 5 bases, and 8 bases lay between the germline ends. The CDR3 coding sequence is TGTGCCAGCAGTTACTCGGGCAGAGATCAGCCCCAGCATTTT. As protein: CASSYSGRDQPQHF.

V and J are TRBV9 and TRBJ2-5; D perhaps matches TRBD2 (5 bases). The ends were cut back, 4 bases at V and 0 bases at J, with 13 bases in the middle. CDR1 is SGDLS, CDR2 YYNGEE, per germline. The CDR3 spans 15 residues. CDR3 coding DNA: TGTGCCAGCAGCCTGGATTCGGGGTACCAAGAGACCCAGTACTTC. This encodes CASSLDSGYQETQYF.

This clonotype was observed many times. The gene calls are TRBV7-2 and TRBJ1-3; D is undetermined. Germline CDR1 is SGHTA and CDR2 is FQGNSA. The CDR3 totals 15 residues. The V and J ends lost 3 bases and 2 bases respectively, with 11 bases between them. This CDR3 reads CASSFQFGAGNTIYF. The CDR3 DNA sequence: TGTGCCAGCAGCTTCCAGTTTGGGGCTGGAAACACCATATATTTT. Filled out from reference TRBV7-2 and TRBJ1-3, the complete variable domain reads GAGVSQSPSNKVTEKGKDVELRCDPISGHTALYWYRQSLGQGLEFLIYFQGNSAPDKSGLPSDRFSAERTGGSVSTLTIQRTQQEDSAVYLCASSFQFGAGNTIYFGEGSWLTVV.

The chain uses TRBV12-3 or TRBV12-4 and TRBJ1-1; 9 bases map to TRBD1. The CDR3 has 12 residues. Trimming cost V 8 bases and J 6 bases; bases outside gene matches: 4. The DNA of the CDR3 is TGTGCCAGCGGACAGGGGTTTGCTGAAGCTTTCTTT. Its translation: CASGQGFAEAFF.